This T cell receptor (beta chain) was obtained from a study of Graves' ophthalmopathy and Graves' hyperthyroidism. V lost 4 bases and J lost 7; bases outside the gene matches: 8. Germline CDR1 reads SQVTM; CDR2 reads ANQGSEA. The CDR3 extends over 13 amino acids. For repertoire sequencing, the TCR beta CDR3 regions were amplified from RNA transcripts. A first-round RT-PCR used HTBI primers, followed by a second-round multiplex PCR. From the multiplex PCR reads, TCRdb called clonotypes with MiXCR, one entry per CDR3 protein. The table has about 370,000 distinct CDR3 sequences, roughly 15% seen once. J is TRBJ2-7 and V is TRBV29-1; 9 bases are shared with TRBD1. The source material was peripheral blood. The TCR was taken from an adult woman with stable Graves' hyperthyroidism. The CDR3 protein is CSVGSGTGYEQYF. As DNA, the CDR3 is TGCAGCGTTGGTTCCGGGACAGGGTATGAGCAGTACTTC.